The sequence of this T cell receptor (beta chain) was determined in a study of blood T cell repertoires in COVID-19. Turning to the study itself: Collection of acute and convalescent COVID-19 samples took place in the United States, Italy and Spain.

The data were produced by immunoSEQ multiplex PCR, yet TCRdb's version contains in-frame clones alone and is incomplete. The repertoire holds some 150,000 clones, with approximately 80% as singletons. There are 14 residues in the CDR3. The V end lost 3 bases, the J end lost 9 bases, and 15 bases lay between the germline ends. In germline, CDR1 is LNHDA, CDR2 SQIVND (reference sequence). Seattle researchers signed up patients amid active infection and tracked them longitudinally. The sample consisted of peripheral blood. The sequence came from a woman aged 60-70 years with COVID-19, enrolled during active disease. The V gene is TRBV19, the J gene TRBJ1-5; D call uncertain. For the CDR3, the DNA is TGTGCCAGTAGTATGAGAGACTCTGACCGGCCCCAGCATTTT. Translated: CASSMRDSDRPQHF.